This T cell receptor (beta chain) was captured by sequencing in a study of blood T cell repertoires in COVID-19 (dated by TCRdb to between 2020 and 2021). About the study as a whole: Samples covering the acute and convalescent phases of COVID-19 were provided by collaborators in the United States, Italy and Spain. The material from the prospective study consisted of cDNA or gDNA derived from T cells, B-cell-depleted T cells, or PBMCs. Deeply sampled blood TCRbeta repertoires from subjects exposed to, actively infected with, or recovered from COVID-19 were included in the dataset. A freely available public database, intended as a resource for researchers studying the immune response to SARS-CoV-2, is where the repertoires were released. The samples were drawn from the first 160 participants of the ongoing ImmuneRACE study and from over 950 subjects provided by 6 global collaborators. Nearly every sample came with metadata listing a de-identified subject ID, COVID-19 status, age in years and sex. HLA class I and class II types, where available, came from metadata supplied by the sample provider rather than from assay-based typing.

General conclusions and limits of the study: The amount of clinical and demographic metadata varied by source and participant and was provided uncurated.

With respect to this clone: Its cognate antigen has yet to be identified. There are no base qualities to consult, and no much larger clone falls within one base.

Taken from cysteine to phenylalanine, the CDR3 has 17 residues. Here the CDR3 DNA is all that survives: 51 bases in frame from base 1. Based on the germline V gene, the CDR1 and CDR2 sequences are SGHRS and YFSETQ. Unmatched junction bases come to 8, with V trimmed by 0 bases and J by 4 bases. The immunoSEQ Assay, a bias-controlled multiplex PCR, was used to amplify TCRbeta CDR3 regions from genomic DNA. The paper's processing steps were these. Within the assay, amplification of reference gene primers was used to estimate how many nucleated cells each sample contained. To quantify the absolute abundance of each unique TCRbeta CDR3 rearrangement, sequence reads were collapsed and filtered. Productive Simpson clonality was computed per sample as the square root of Simpson's diversity index over productive rearrangements. Drawn from immuneACCESS, this table holds only the in-frame rearrangements with V and J called that TCRdb kept. Clones are partly lost; checked studies trace under half to an unresolved V gene and leave the rest unexplained. Clone size and the V and J calls come from that table; the DNA yielded D and trimming. The sample table holds about 260,000 clones, of which over 70% were seen once. The ten largest clones capture approximately 1.4% of the sample.

A second Seattle source provided samples from volunteer blood donors who had recovered from COVID-19. Collaborating institutions collected whole blood in K2EDTA tubes following their own protocols. For TCRbeta analysis, collaborators shipped samples in one of three forms: frozen whole blood, isolated PBMCs, or DNA extracted from either of those sample types. The clonotype originates from a woman aged 40 to 50 who had recovered from COVID-19. The rearrangement combines TRBV5-1 with TRBJ2-1; TRBD2 matches 9 bases in the middle. The source material was peripheral blood. The DNA sequence follows: TGCGCCAGCAGCTTGGCAGCGGGGGGCTTCCCTTACAATGAGCAGTTCTTC. It codes for CASSLAAGGFPYNEQFF.